This TCR beta chain was found in a study of OX40 agonist ivuxolimab in advanced cancers. The repertoire was sequenced with immunoSEQ multiplex PCR; TCRdb's copy has only in-frame clones and lacks some. The repertoire holds 98,000 or so clones, with roughly 95% as singletons. V gave up 5 bases and J gave up 7 bases; unmatched junction bases: 6. CDR1 is SGHNT and CDR2 is YENEEA in the germline V gene. This CDR3 has 15 residues. The sample in question was CD4+ or CD8+ T cells sorted from blood, obtained in a trial of the OX40 agonist ivuxolimab. The source of this sequence is an adult with an advanced solid tumor such as melanoma, head and neck, liver or kidney cancer. This chain links TRBV11-3 with TRBJ2-2; the match to TRBD1 covers 11 bases. The CDR3 sequence: CASSPGTGGDGELFF. DNA of the CDR3: TGTGCCAGCAGCCCCGGGACAGGGGGGGACGGGGAGCTGTTTTTT.